This TCR beta chain comes out of a study of T cell responses to AZD1222 COVID-19 vaccine. Looking at the study overall: Second doses were pooled across both intervals (about 4 or about 12 weeks).

Repertoires were generated with immunoSEQ multiplex PCR, while TCRdb's copy carries only in-frame clones and drops some. Counted here are around 130,000 clones, 92% occurring once; the ten biggest clones make up around 1.8%. The CDR3 has 11 amino acids. V lost 3 bases, J lost 11 bases, and 10 bases lay in between. A remark on this clone: Its antigen is as yet unknown.

Study-wide results and limits: Donor demographics were predominantly white British with a female majority; clonal diversity may be underestimated. An increase in Spike-specific TCR breadth and depth was observed after two AZD1222 doses. Repertoire collection took place solely once the T cell response had peaked.

The gene calls are TRBV12-3 or TRBV12-4 and TRBJ1-2, with a weak D call TRBD1 (5 bases). The sample here was peripheral blood, taken on day 0 of AZD1222 vaccination. This clonotype originated in an adult in good health. The CDR3 here is CASSLGQRYTF. The CDR3 DNA reads TGTGCCAGCAGTTTGGGGCAGAGGTACACCTTC.